The entry below describes one T cell receptor (beta chain). Only in-frame clones appear in the TCRdb table, and some are missing; sequencing was by immunoSEQ multiplex PCR. The table shows about 210,000 clones, with roughly 80% occurring only once. This sample is drawn from a study of blood T cell repertoires in COVID-19. One Seattle source followed patients from active infection through their disease course. The source is a woman of 80 years or more with COVID-19, enrolled during active disease. The sequencing input was peripheral blood.

CDR3 nucleotide sequence: TGTGCCAGCAGCCGAAAGGACATATATAATTCACCCCTCCACTTT. It encodes CASSRKDIYNSPLHF. This chain links TRBV5-6 with TRBJ1-6; D is perhaps TRBD1 (5 bases). CDR1 is SGHDT and CDR2 is YYEEEE in the germline V gene. The V end was cut by 4 bases, the J end by 4 bases, with 12 bases between. This CDR3 is built from 15 residues. Looking up the rest from reference TRBV5-6 and TRBJ1-6 gives the full variable domain: DAGVTQSPTHLIKTRGQQVTLRCSPKSGHDTVSWYQQALGQGPQFIFQYYEEEERQRGNFPDRFSGHQFPNYSSELNVNALLLGDSALYLCASSRKDIYNSPLHFGNGTRLTVT.